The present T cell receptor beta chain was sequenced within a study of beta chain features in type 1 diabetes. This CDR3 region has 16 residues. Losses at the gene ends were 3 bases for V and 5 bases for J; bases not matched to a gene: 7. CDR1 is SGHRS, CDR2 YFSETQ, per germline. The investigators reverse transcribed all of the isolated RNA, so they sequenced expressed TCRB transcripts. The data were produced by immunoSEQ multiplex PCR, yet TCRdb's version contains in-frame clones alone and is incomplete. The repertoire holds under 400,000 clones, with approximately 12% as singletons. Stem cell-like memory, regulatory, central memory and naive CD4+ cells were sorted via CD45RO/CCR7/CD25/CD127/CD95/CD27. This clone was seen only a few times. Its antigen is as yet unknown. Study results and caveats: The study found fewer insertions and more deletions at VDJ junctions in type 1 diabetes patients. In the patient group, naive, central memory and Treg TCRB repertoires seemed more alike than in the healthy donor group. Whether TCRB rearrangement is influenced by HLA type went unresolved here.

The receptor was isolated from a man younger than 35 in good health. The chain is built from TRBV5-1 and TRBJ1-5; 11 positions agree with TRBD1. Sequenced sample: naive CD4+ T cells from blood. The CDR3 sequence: CASSSDGQGADQPQHF. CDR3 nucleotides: TGCGCCAGCAGCTCAGACGGACAGGGGGCCGATCAGCCCCAGCATTTT.